The text below deals with one T cell receptor (beta chain). Ten or more counts support this clonotype. Its cognate antigen has yet to be identified. Within one base of it there is no much larger clone, and no base qualities were kept. The data belong to a study of molecular identifiers for immune sequencing clone quantification (dated by TCRdb to the late 2010s). Regarding the complete study: In a replicate experiment, RNA from roughly 20,000 or 100,000 naive CD8 T cells was split into five aliquots, four of which were sequenced. The study was a methods study using CD8 T cells to benchmark molecular-identifier clustering-based TCR repertoire sequencing (MIDCIRS) and TCR RNA copy counting.

According to the germline V gene (reference sequence), CDR1 reads LGHDT and CDR2 reads YNNKEL. The junction carries 12 bases between V and J, which are trimmed by 1 base and 0 bases respectively. Its CDR3 holds 16 amino acids, cysteine through phenylalanine. Solely the CDR3 DNA is kept, with 48 bases framed from the first base. Libraries of naive CD8 T cells were built from approximately 22,000 to 940,000 sorted cells, with 10%, 30% or 50% of the purified RNA used. Naive CD8 T cells, defined as CD8+CD4-CCR7+CD45RA+, were FACS-sorted into RLT Plus buffer on a BD FACSAria II. To test detection sensitivity, Jurkat RNA equivalent to roughly nine TCR copies was spiked into samples of roughly 18,000-1,000,000 naive CD8 T cells. CD8 T cells were enriched using RosetteSep CD8+ T Cell Enrichment Cocktail and Ficoll-Paque, and the enriched cells then underwent ACK red cell lysis. The full study reports these points: In CMV-specific effector cells, clones with more than 20 RNA copies contained over 99% of molecules, whereas in naive cells such clones contained under 1% of molecules. The naive libraries included spiked-in Jurkat TCR RNA (fewer than 11 copies' worth), and this Jurkat TCR RNA is not part of the donor repertoire. Highly expanded clone sizes could be underestimated if identical TCR molecules share a barcode. Spiked-in Jurkat TCR RNA equal to a single cell's worth was reported to be detectable even within 1,100,000 naive CD8 T cells. Modeling estimated roughly 3 recovered TCR RNA copies per cell, compared with about 10 by digital PCR, which implies 30% to 35% capture efficiency. Without barcode sub-clustering, chimeric consensus sequences inflated TCR diversity; chimeras reached as high as 47%.

The library was produced with PCR. Instrument used: Illumina HiSeq 4000. Bulk TCR libraries were made following a previously described method, with the TCR primers given in Table S5. Purification of total RNA was performed with the Qiagen AllPrep DNA/RNA kit. Before analysis, reads from multiple sequencing runs of one library were combined. On the study's bioinformatics: Only reads with exact TCR constant sequence were kept, trimmed to 150 nt, and grouped by their 12-nt molecular barcodes. Reads inside each barcode group were sub-clustered using a 15% Levenshtein threshold, and a quality-weighted consensus sequence was constructed for each RNA molecule. Non-functional sequences were excluded, and lower-count sequences lying one edit away from another sequence were also excluded. Based on a fit of two negative binomial distributions, barcode sub-clusters having less than 20% of the maximum read count were discarded. TCRdb reanalyzed the raw reads on its own, using fastp at Q25 for trimming and MiXCR for clone calling, and kept in-frame beta chains. Rows are unified per CDR3 protein, each entry keeping the most common DNA and genes. In this record, the V and J calls reflect TCRdb's handling and not the investigators' own analysis. The sample table records 88,000 or so distinct CDR3 sequences; about 21% of these occur just once. The top ten hold more than 0.85% of the sample.

This receptor was identified in a human donor in good health. Some libraries in this study had Jurkat cell RNA spiked in. The chain uses TRBV3-1 and TRBJ1-1, with an unclear D gene assignment. Specimen: naive CD8+ T cells from blood, with Jurkat cell RNA spiked in. The cell subset or site label on this specimen signifies: FACS-sorted CD8+CD4-CCR7+CD45RA+ naive T cells. Here is the DNA: TGTGCCAGCAGCCAAGGTTCAACAGCTATGAACACTGAAGCTTTCTTT. Its protein product is CASSQGSTAMNTEAFF.